This T cell receptor beta chain was identified during a study of blood T cell repertoires in COVID-19. Across the whole study: Acute and convalescent COVID-19 samples came from the United States, Italy and Spain.

The ends lost 5 bases at V and 8 bases at J; junction bases unmatched: 8. The germline CDR1 and CDR2 sequences are LNHDA and SQIVND (reference sequence). The CDR3 totals 14 residues. Sequenced by immunoSEQ multiplex PCR; TCRdb stores in-frame clones only, minus some. The data show more than 150,000 clones, roughly nine tenths seen once. The sequenced sample consisted of peripheral blood. The sequence derives from a woman between 70 and 85 years old with acute or convalescent COVID-19. V gene TRBV19 combines with J gene TRBJ2-1; 8 bases map to TRBD1. DNA of the CDR3: TGTGCCAGTAGTCCTTCGGACAGGGACTATGAGCAGTTCTTC. This encodes CASSPSDRDYEQFF.